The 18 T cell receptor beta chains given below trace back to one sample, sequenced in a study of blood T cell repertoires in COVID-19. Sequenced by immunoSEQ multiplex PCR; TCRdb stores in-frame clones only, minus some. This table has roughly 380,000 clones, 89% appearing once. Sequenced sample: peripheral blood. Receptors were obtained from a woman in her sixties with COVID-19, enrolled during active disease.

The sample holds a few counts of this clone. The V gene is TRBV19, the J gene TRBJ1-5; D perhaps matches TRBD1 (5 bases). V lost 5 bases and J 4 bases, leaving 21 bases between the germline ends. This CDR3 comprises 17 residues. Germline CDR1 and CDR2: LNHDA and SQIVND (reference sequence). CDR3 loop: CASSLGQGLSANQPQHF. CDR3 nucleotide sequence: TGTGCCAGTAGTTTGGGGCAGGGTCTTAGTGCAAATCAGCCCCAGCATTTT.

This CDR3 is CASSIVLRTGRGYTF. Written as DNA, the CDR3 is TGTGCCAGTAGTATAGTCTTAAGGACAGGGCGAGGCTACACCTTC. The V call is TRBV19, the J call TRBJ1-2; 8 bases are a match to TRBD1. CDR3 size: 15 residues. From germline, CDR1 is LNHDA and CDR2 SQIVND (reference sequence). Trimming took 1 base from V and 8 from J; bases not matched to a gene: 9.

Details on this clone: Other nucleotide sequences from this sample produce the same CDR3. The CDR3 bases are TGTGCCTGGAGTGTAGAGGGCTCCTACGAGCAGTACTTC. It translates to CAWSVEGSYEQYF. The chain employs TRBV30 and TRBJ2-7; D might be TRBD2 (5 bases). V was clipped by 0 bases and J by 0 bases, with 6 bases between them. Per germline, CDR1 GTSNPN and CDR2 SVGIG (reference sequence). The length of the CDR3 is 13 residues.

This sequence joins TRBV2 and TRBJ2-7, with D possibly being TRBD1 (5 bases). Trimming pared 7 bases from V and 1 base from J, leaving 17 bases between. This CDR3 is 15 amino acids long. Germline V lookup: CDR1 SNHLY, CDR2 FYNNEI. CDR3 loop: CASTRTRRTSYEQYF. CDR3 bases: TGTGCCAGCACGAGGACCCGACGGACATCCTACGAGCAGTACTTC. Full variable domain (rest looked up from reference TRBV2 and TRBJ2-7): EPEVTQTPSHQVTQMGQEVILRCVPISNHLYFYWYRQILGQKVEFLVSFYNNEISEKSEIFDDQFSVERPDGSNFTLKIRSTKLEDSAMYFCASTRTRRTSYEQYFGPGTRLTVT.

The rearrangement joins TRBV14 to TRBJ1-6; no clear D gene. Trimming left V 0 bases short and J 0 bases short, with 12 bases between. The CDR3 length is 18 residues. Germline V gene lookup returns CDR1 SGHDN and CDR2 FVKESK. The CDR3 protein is CASSQDNSLSSYNSPLHF. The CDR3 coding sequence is TGTGCCAGCAGCCAAGACAACAGCCTGAGCTCCTATAATTCACCCCTCCACTTT.

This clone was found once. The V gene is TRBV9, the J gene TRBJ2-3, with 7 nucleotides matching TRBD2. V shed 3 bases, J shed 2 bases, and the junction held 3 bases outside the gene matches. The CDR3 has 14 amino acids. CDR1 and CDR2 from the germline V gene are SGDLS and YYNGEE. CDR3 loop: CASSGGLVTDTQYF. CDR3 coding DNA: TGTGCCAGCAGCGGAGGACTAGTCACAGATACGCAGTATTTT.

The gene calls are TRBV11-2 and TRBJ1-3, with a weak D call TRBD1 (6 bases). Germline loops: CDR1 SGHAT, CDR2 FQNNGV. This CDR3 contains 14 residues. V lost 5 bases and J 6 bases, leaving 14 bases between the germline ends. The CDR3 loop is CASSTRGLENTIYF. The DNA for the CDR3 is TGTGCCAGCAGCACCAGGGGTTTGGAAAACACCATATATTTT.

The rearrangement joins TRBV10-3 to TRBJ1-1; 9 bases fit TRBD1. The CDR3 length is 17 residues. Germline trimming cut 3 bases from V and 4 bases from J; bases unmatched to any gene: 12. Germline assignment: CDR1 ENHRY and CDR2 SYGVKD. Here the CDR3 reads CAISDHPGQGLPTEAFF. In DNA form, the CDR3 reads TGTGCCATCAGTGACCACCCGGGACAGGGTCTTCCCACTGAAGCTTTCTTT.

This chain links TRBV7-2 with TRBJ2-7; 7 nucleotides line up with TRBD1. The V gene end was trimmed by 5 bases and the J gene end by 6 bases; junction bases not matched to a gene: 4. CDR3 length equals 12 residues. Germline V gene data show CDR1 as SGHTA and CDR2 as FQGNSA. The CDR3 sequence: CASSLTGFEQYF. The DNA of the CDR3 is TGTGCCAGCAGCCTGACAGGGTTCGAGCAGTACTTC.

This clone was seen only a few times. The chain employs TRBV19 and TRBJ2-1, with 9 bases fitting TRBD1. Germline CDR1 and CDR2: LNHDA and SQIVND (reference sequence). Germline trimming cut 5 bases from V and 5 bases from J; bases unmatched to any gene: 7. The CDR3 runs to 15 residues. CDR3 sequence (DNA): TGTGCCAGTAGTTCCTCCGGGACAGGGAACAATGAGCAGTTCTTC. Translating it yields CASSSSGTGNNEQFF. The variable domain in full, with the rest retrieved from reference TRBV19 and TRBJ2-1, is DGGITQSPKYLFRKEGQNVTLSCEQNLNHDAMYWYRQDPGQGLRLIYYSQIVNDFQKGDIAEGYSVSREKKESFPLTVTSAQKNPTAFYLCASSSSGTGNNEQFFGPGTRLTVL.

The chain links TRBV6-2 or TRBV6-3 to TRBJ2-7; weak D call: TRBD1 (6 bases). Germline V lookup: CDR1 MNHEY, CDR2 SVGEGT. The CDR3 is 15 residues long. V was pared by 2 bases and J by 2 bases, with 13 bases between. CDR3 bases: TGTGCCAGCAGTTACAGGCAGGGGCCCCCCTACGAGCAGTACTTC. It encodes CASSYRQGPPYEQYF.

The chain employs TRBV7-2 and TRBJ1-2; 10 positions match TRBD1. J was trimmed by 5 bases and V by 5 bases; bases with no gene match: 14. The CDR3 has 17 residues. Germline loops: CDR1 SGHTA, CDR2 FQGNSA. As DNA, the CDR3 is TGTGCCAGCAGCCCCACCGGGACAGGGGTCAAAGTTTATGGCTACACCTTC. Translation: CASSPTGTGVKVYGYTF.

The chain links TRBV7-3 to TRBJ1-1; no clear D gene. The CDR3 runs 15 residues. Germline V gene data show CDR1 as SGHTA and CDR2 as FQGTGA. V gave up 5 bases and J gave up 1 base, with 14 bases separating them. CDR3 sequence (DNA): TGTGCCAGCAGCCCGGATCGCCGGGGGAACACTGAAGCTTTCTTT. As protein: CASSPDRRGNTEAFF.

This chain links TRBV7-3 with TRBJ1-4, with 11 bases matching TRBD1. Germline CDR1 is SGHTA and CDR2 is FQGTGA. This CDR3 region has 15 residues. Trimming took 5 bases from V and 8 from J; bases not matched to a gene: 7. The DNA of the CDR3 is TGTGCCAGCAGCATCTCCGGGACAGGGGGAGAAAAACTGTTTTTT. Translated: CASSISGTGGEKLFF.

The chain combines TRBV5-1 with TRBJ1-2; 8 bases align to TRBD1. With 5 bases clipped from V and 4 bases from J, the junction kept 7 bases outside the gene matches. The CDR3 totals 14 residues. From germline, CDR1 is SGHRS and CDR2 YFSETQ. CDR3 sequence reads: CASSSTQGAYGYTF. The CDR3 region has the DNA TGCGCCAGCAGTTCTACCCAGGGGGCCTATGGCTACACCTTC. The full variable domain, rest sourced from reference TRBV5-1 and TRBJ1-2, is KAGVTQTPRYLIKTRGQQVTLSCSPISGHRSVSWYQQTPGQGLQFLFEYFSETQRNKGNFPGRFSGRQFSNSRSEMNVSTLELGDSALYLCASSSTQGAYGYTFGSGTRLTVV.

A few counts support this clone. The CDR3 protein is CASSPHASGGYEQFF. CDR3 nucleotides: TGTGCCAGCAGCCCCCATGCTAGCGGGGGCTATGAGCAGTTCTTC. This chain links TRBV9 with TRBJ2-1, with TRBD2 identical over 10 bases. Germline-derived CDR1 and CDR2 are SGDLS and YYNGEE. The J segment lost 8 bases and the V segment lost 4 bases, leaving 9 bases of the junction unmatched. The CDR3 has 15 amino acids.

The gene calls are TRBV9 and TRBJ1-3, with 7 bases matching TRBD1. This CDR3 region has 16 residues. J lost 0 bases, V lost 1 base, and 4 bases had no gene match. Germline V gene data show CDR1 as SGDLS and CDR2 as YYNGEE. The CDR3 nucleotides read TGTGCCAGCAGCGTATCGACAGGGAGCTCTGGAAACACCATATATTTT. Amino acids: CASSVSTGSSGNTIYF.

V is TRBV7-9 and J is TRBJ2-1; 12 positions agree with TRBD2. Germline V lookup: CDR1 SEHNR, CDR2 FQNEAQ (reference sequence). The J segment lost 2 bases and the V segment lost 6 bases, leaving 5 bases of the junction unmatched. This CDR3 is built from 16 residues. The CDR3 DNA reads TGTGCCAGCAGATTCGGACTAGCGGGGACCTACAATGAGCAGTTCTTC. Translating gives CASRFGLAGTYNEQFF.